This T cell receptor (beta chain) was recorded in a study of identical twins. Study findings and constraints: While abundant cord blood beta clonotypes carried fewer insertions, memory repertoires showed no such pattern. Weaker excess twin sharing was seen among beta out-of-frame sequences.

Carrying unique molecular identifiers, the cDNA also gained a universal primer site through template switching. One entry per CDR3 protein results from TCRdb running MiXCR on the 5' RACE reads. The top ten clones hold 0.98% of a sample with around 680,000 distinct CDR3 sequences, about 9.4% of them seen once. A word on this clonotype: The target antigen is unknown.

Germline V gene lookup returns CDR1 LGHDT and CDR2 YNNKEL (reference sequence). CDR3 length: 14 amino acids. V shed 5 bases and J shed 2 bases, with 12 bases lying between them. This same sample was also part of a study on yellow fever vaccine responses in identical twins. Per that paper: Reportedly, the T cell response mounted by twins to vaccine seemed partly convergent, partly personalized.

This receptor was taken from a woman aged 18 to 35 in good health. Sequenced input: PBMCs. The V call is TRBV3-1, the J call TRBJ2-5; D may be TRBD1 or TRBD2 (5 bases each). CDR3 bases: TGTGCCAGCAGCACCCGGGACGGACAAGAGACCCAGTACTTC. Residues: CASSTRDGQETQYF.